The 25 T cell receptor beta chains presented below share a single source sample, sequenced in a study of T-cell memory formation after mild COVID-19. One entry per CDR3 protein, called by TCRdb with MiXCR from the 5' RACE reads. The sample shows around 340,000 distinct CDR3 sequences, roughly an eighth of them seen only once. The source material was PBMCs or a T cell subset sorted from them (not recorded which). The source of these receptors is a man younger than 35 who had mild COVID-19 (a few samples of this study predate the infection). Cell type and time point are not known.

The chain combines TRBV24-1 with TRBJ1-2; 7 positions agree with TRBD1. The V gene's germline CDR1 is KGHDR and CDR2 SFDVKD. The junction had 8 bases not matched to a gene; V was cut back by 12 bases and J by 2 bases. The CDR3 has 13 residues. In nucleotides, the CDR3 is TGTGCCGTACAGGGGCCACCGAACTATGGCTACACCTTC. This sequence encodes CAVQGPPNYGYTF.

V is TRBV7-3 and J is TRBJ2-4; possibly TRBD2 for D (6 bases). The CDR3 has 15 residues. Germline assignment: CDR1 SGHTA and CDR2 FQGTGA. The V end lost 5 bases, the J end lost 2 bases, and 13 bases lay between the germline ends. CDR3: CASSHGAGSKNIQYF. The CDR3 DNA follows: TGTGCCAGCAGCCATGGCGCGGGGTCCAAAAACATTCAGTACTTC.

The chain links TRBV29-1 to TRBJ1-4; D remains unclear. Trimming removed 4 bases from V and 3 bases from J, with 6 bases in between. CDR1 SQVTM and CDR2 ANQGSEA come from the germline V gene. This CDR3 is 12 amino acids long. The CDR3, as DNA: TGCAGCGTTGCCAGCTCTAATGAAAAACTGTTTTTT. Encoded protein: CSVASSNEKLFF. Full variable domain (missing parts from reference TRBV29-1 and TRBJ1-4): SAVISQKPSRDICQRGTSLTIQCQVDSQVTMMFWYRQQPGQSLTLIATANQGSEATYESGFVIDKFPISRPNLTFSTLTVSNMSPEDSSIYLCSVASSNEKLFFGSGTQLSVL.

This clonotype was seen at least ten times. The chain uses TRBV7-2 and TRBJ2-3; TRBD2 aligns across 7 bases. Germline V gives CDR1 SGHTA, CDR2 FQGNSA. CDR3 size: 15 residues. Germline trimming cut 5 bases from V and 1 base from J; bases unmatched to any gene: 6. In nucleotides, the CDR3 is TGTGCCAGCAGCGGGGGAGCGGGGCGCACAGATACGCAGTATTTT. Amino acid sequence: CASSGGAGRTDTQYF. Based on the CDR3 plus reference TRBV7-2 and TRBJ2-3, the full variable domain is GAGVSQSPSNKVTEKGKDVELRCDPISGHTALYWYRQSLGQGLEFLIYFQGNSAPDKSGLPSDRFSAERTGGSVSTLTIQRTQQEDSAVYLCASSGGAGRTDTQYFGPGTRLTVL.

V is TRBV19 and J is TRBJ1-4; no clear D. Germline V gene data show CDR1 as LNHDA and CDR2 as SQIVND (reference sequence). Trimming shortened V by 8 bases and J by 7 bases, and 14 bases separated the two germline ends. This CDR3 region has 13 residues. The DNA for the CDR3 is TGTGCCAGTCAAGCGGGCCGGGGTGAAAAACTGTTTTTT. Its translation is CASQAGRGEKLFF.

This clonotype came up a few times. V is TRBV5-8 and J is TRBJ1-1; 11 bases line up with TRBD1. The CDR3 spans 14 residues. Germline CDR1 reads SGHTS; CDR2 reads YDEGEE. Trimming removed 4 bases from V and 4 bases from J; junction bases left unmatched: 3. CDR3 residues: CASSVGQGVTEAFF. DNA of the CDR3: TGTGCCAGCAGCGTGGGACAGGGGGTCACTGAAGCTTTCTTT.

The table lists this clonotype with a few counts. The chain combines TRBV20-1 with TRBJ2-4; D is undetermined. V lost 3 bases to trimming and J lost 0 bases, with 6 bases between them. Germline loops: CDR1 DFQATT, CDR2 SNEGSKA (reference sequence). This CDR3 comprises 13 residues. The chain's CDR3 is CSASWPAKNIQYF. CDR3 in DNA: TGCAGTGCTAGTTGGCCAGCCAAAAACATTCAGTACTTC.

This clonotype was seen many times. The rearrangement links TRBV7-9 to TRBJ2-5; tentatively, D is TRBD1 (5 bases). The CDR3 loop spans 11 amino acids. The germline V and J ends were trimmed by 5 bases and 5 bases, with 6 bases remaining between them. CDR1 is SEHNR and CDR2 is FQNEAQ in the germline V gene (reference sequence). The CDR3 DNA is TGTGCCAGCAGCGCAGGGGAGACCCAGTACTTC. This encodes CASSAGETQYF. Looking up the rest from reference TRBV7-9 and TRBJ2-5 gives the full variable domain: DTGVSQNPRHKITKRGQNVTFRCDPISEHNRLYWYRQTLGQGPEFLTYFQNEAQLEKSRLLSDRFSAERPKGSFSTLEIQRTEQGDSAMYLCASSAGETQYFGPGTRLLVL.

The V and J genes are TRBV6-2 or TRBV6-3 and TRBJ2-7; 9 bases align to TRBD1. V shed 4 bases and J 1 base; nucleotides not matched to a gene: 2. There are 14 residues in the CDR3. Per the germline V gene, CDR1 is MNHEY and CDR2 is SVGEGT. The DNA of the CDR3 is TGTGCCAGCAGTTTCGACAGGGGGTCCTACGAGCAGTACTTC. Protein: CASSFDRGSYEQYF.

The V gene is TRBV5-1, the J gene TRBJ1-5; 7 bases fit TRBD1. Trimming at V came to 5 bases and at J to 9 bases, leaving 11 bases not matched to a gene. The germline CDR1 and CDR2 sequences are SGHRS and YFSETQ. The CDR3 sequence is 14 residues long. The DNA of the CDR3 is TGCGCCAGCAGTACGACAGGGTCGGATGGGCCCCAGCATTTT. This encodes CASSTTGSDGPQHF.

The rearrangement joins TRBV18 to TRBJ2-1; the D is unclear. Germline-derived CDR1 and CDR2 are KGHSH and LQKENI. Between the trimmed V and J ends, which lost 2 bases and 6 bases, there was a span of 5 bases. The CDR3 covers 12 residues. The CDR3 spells CASSPSTNEQFF. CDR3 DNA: TGTGCCAGCTCACCATCCACCAATGAGCAGTTCTTC.

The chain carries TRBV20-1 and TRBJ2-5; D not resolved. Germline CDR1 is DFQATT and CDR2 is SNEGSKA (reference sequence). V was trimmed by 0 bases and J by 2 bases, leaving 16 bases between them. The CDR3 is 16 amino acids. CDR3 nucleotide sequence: TGCAGTGCTAGAGACTTTCAGAAGGGTGGGCAAGAGACCCAGTACTTC. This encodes CSARDFQKGGQETQYF.

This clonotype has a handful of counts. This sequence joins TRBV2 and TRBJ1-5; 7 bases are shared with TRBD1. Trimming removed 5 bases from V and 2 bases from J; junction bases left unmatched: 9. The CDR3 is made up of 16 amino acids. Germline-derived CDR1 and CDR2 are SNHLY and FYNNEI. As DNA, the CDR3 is TGTGCCAGCAGTTACTATACCGGACAGGGCAATCAGCCCCAGCATTTT. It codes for CASSYYTGQGNQPQHF.

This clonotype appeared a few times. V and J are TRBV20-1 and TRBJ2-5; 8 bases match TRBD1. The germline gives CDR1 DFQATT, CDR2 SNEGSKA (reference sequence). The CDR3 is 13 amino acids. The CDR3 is CSRQDRDQETQYF. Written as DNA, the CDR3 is TGCAGCCGTCAGGACAGGGACCAAGAGACCCAGTACTTC.

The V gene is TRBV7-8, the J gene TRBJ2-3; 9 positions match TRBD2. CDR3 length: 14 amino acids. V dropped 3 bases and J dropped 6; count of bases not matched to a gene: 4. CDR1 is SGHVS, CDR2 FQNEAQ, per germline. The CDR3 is CASSFSGGKDTQYF. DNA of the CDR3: TGTGCCAGCAGCTTCAGCGGGGGGAAGGATACGCAGTATTTT. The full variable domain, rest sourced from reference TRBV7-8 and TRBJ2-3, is GAGVSQSPRYKVAKRGQDVALRCDPISGHVSLFWYQQALGQGPEFLTYFQNEAQLDKSGLPSDRFFAERPEGSVSTLKIQRTQQEDSAVYLCASSFSGGKDTQYFGPGTRLTVL.

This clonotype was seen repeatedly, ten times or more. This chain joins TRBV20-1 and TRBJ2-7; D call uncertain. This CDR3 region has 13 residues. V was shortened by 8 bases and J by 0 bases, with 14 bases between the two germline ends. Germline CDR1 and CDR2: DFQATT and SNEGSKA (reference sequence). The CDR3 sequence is CSPWNSYSYEQYF. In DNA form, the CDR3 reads TGCAGTCCCTGGAACAGCTACTCCTACGAGCAGTACTTC.

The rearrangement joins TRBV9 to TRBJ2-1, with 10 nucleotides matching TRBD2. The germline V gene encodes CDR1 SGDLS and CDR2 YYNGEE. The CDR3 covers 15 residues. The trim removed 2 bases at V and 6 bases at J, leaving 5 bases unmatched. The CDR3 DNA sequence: TGTGCCAGCAGCGTCCAAGCGGGGGGGCCCAATGAGCAGTTCTTC. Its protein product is CASSVQAGGPNEQFF. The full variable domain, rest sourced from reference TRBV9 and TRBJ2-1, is DSGVTQTPKHLITATGQRVTLRCSPRSGDLSVYWYQQSLDQGLQFLIQYYNGEERAKGNILERFSAQQFPDLHSELNLSSLELGDSALYFCASSVQAGGPNEQFFGPGTRLTVL.

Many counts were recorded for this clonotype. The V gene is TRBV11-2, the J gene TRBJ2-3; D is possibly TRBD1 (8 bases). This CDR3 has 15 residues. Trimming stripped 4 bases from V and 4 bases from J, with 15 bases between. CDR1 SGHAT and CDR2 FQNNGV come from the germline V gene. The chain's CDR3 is CASSSYRGRADTQYF. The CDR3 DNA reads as TGTGCCAGCAGCTCCTACAGGGGGAGGGCAGATACGCAGTATTTT.

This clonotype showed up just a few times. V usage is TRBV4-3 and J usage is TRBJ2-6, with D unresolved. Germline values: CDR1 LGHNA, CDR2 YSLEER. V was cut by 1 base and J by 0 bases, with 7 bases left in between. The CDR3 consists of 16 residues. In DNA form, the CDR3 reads TGCGCCAGCAGCCAAGGACACTTCTCTGGGGCCAACGTCCTGACTTTC. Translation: CASSQGHFSGANVLTF.

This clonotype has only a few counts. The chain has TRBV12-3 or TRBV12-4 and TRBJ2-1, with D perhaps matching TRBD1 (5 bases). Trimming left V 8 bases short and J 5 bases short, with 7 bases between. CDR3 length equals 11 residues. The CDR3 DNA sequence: TGTGCCAGCTCAGGGAACAATGAGCAGTTCTTC. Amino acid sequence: CASSGNNEQFF.

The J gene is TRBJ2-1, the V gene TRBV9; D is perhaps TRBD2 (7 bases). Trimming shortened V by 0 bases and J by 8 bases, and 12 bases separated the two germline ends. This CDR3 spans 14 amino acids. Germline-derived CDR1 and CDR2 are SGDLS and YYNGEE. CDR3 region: CASSVVGGADEQFF. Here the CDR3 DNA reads TGTGCCAGCAGCGTAGTGGGGGGGGCTGATGAGCAGTTCTTC.

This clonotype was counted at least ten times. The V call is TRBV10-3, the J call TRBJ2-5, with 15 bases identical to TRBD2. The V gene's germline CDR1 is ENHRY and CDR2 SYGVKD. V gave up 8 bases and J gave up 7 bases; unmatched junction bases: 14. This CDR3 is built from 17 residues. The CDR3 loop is CAIGSAGLAGGHGTQYF. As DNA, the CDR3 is TGTGCCATCGGATCGGCTGGACTAGCGGGGGGGCACGGGACCCAGTACTTC.

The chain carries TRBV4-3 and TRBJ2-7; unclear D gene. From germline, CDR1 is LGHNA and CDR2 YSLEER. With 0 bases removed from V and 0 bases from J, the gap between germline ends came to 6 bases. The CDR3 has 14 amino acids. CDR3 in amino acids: CASSQDRFSYEQYF. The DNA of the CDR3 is TGCGCCAGCAGCCAAGACAGGTTCTCCTACGAGCAGTACTTC.

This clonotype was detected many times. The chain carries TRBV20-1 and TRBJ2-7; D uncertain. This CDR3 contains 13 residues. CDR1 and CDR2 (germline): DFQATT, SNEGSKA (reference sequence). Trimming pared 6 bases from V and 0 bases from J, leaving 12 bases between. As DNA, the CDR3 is TGCAGTGCCCCGTCCCTTGGCTCCTACGAGCAGTACTTC. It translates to CSAPSLGSYEQYF.

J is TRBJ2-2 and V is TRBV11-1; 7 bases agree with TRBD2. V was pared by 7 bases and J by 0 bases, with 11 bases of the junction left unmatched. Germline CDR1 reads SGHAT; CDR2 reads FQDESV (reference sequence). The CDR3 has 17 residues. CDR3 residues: CASTFGAAGTNTGELFF. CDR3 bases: TGTGCCAGCACCTTCGGTGCAGCGGGGACGAACACCGGGGAGCTGTTTTTT.